This passage covers 6 T cell receptor beta chains from one sample sequenced in a study of blood T cell repertoires in COVID-19. Sequencing used immunoSEQ multiplex PCR; TCRdb keeps in-frame clones, though not all of them. In the table there are tens of thousands of clones, about nine tenths of which are singletons. Sequences were obtained from peripheral blood. These receptor sequences come from a woman aged 45-65 years with active or convalescent COVID-19.

The CDR3, as DNA: TGCGCCAGCAGTTACGGGTTGACCTTTGGGGGGGCAGAGAGCCCCGGGGAGCTGTTTTTT. Translation gives CASSYGLTFGGAESPGELFF. The V call is TRBV5-1, the J call TRBJ2-2, with a possible D match to TRBD2 (7 bases). Per the germline V gene, CDR1 is SGHRS and CDR2 is YFSETQ. This CDR3 region has 20 residues. Trimming took 5 bases from V and 6 from J, leaving 32 bases between them.

J is TRBJ2-7 and V is TRBV6-6; TRBD1 matches at 9 bases. CDR1 is MNHNY, CDR2 SVGAGI, per germline (reference sequence). The CDR3 extends over 14 amino acids. J was trimmed by 3 bases and V by 6 bases; bases with no gene match: 6. The DNA of the CDR3 is TGTGCCAGCAGCCACGGGACAGGGTTCTACGAGCAGTACTTC. Amino acid sequence: CASSHGTGFYEQYF.

The J gene is TRBJ2-6, the V gene TRBV7-2, with D perhaps TRBD1 (5 bases). The CDR3 has 16 amino acids. Looked up from germline, CDR1 is SGHTA and CDR2 is FQGNSA. Trimming removed 6 bases from V and 0 bases from J, with 12 bases in between. The CDR3 reads CASRRQGSSGANVLTF. CDR3 coding DNA: TGTGCCAGCAGACGGCAGGGCAGCTCTGGGGCCAACGTCCTGACTTTC.

V usage is TRBV4-3 and J usage is TRBJ1-4; 9 bases map to TRBD1. Germline CDR1 is LGHNA and CDR2 is YSLEER. Trimming at V came to 4 bases and at J to 7 bases, leaving 7 bases not matched to a gene. The CDR3 sequence is 15 residues long. Written as DNA, the CDR3 is TGCGCCAGCAGCCTGACCGGGACAGGGATTGAAAAACTGTTTTTT. Protein product: CASSLTGTGIEKLFF.

This clone was found a few times. This rearrangement joins TRBV5-1 to TRBJ1-2, with TRBD1 matching over 7 bases. The CDR3 consists of 13 residues. Germline assignment: CDR1 SGHRS and CDR2 YFSETQ. J was trimmed by 5 bases and V by 2 bases; bases with no gene match: 3. The CDR3 here is CASSFDRAYGYTF. The CDR3 DNA follows: TGCGCCAGCAGCTTTGACAGGGCGTATGGCTACACCTTC. Complete variable domain (other parts from reference TRBV5-1 and TRBJ1-2): KAGVTQTPRYLIKTRGQQVTLSCSPISGHRSVSWYQQTPGQGLQFLFEYFSETQRNKGNFPGRFSGRQFSNSRSEMNVSTLELGDSALYLCASSFDRAYGYTFGSGTRLTVV.

The chain carries TRBV7-9 and TRBJ1-1; D not resolved. The germline CDR1 and CDR2 sequences are SEHNR and FQNEAQ (reference sequence). V was clipped by 3 bases and J by 7 bases, with 9 bases between them. This CDR3 has 12 residues. The CDR3 bases are TGTGCCAGCAGCTTGAACAGTGATGAAGCTTTCTTT. Its translation is CASSLNSDEAFF.